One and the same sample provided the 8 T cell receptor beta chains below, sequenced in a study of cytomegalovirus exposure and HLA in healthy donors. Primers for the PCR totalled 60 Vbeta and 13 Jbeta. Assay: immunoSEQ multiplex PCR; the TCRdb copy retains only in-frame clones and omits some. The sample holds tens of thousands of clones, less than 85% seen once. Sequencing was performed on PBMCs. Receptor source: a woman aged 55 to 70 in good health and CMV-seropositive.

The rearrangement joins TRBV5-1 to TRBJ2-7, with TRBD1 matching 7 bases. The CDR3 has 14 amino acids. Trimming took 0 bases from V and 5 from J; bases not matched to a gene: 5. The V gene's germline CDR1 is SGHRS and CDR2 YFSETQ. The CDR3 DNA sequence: TGCGCCAGCAGCTTGGTAGGGGGCGGCGACGAGCAGTACTTC. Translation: CASSLVGGGDEQYF.

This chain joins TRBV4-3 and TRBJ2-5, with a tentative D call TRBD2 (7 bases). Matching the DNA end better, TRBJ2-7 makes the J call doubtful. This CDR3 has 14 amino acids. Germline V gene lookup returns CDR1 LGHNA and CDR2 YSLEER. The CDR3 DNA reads TGCGCCAGCAGCCACCTTGGGGGGGGCGACGAGCAGTACTTC. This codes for CASSHLGGGDEQYF.

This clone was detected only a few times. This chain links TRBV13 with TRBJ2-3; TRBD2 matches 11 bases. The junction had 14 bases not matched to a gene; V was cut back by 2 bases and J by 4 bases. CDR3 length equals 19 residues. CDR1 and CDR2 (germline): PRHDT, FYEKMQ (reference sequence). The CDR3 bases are TGTGCCAGCAGCTTAACGGTGGGACTAGCGGTGCTGGGGGCAGATACGCAGTATTTT. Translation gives CASSLTVGLAVLGADTQYF. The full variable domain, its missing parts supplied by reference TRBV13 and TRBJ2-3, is AAGVIQSPRHLIKEKRETATLKCYPIPRHDTVYWYQQGPGQDPQFLISFYEKMQSDKGSIPDRFSAQQFSDYHSELNMSSLELGDSALYFCASSLTVGLAVLGADTQYFGPGTRLTVL.

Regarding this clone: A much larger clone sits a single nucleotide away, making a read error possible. CDR3: CAWSVHRASEAFF. CDR3 coding DNA: TGTGCCTGGAGTGTACACAGGGCGAGTGAAGCTTTCTTT. The chain couples TRBV30 to TRBJ1-1; maybe TRBD1 (6 bases). Trimming cost V 0 bases and J 7 bases, with 12 bases left between them. The CDR3 runs 13 residues. Germline CDR1 GTSNPN, CDR2 SVGIG (reference sequence).

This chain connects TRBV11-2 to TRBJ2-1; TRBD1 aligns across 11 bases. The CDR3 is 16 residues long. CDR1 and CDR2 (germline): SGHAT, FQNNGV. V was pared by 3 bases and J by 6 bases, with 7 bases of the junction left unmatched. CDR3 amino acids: CASSLAGTGGFNEQFF. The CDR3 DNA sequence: TGTGCCAGCAGCTTGGCCGGGACAGGGGGTTTCAATGAGCAGTTCTTC.

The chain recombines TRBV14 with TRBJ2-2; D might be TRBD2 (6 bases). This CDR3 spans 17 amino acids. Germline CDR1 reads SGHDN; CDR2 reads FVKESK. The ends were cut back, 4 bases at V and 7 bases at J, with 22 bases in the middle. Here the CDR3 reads CASSPFRRLGGVGELFF. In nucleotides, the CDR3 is TGTGCCAGCAGCCCCTTCCGCAGACTAGGAGGTGTCGGGGAGCTGTTTTTT.

The CDR3 coding sequence is TGTGCCAGCAGTTACTCGACAGGCTCTGGGGCCAACGTCCTGACTTTC. Amino acid sequence: CASSYSTGSGANVLTF. V gene TRBV6-5 combines with J gene TRBJ2-6; the D gene is possibly TRBD1 (6 bases). V gave up 0 bases and J gave up 0 bases, with 6 bases separating them. This CDR3 is 16 amino acids long. Looked up from germline, CDR1 is MNHEY and CDR2 is SVGAGI.

The DNA of the CDR3 is TGTGCCAGCAGTGAGTCAGCAGGGGTCCCCTACGAGCAGTACTTC. Its protein is CASSESAGVPYEQYF. V gene TRBV2 combines with J gene TRBJ2-7, with D perhaps matching TRBD1 (6 bases). This CDR3 region has 15 residues. The germline gives CDR1 SNHLY, CDR2 FYNNEI. V was shortened by 3 bases and J by 2 bases, with 14 bases between the two germline ends.